Below, one T cell receptor beta chain is given with its context. Its matching antigen is unknown. This sample stems from a study of regulatory T cells in long-lasting Graves disease. About the research overall: Disease was considered persistent Graves' disease after over 5 years of antithyroid drugs (with positive TSH receptor antibodies).

Documented time point: persistent/refractory GD, antithyroid drugs over 5 years with positive TRAb. The authors made the TCR library using RNA they extracted from PBMCs. Arm-PCR of CDR3 regions and iRepertoire HTBI primers were the basis on which TCR beta libraries were built. In the study's own analysis: Sequenced samples collectively carried roughly 63 TRBV and approximately 15 TRBJ segments. Each CDR3 protein is one row after TCRdb ran MiXCR on the multiplex PCR reads. Clone size and V and J calls follow TCRdb, not the original study. The table includes around 460,000 distinct CDR3 sequences, about 22% detected once. Study observations and caveats: Only peripheral blood was studied, not thyroid tissue. Persistent cases of Graves' showed reduced TCR diversity relative to newly diagnosed patients.

The CDR3 sequence is 13 residues long. With 5 bases removed from V and 8 bases from J, the gap between germline ends came to 14 bases. Germline loops: CDR1 MNHNS, CDR2 SASEGT. The chain is built from TRBV6-1 and TRBJ2-3; D gene uncertain. The receptor comes from a female donor with Graves disease. Sequences were derived from peripheral blood mononuclear cells (PBMCs), sampled when the disease was refractory, from a patient treated with antithyroid drugs. The CDR3 bases are TGTGCCAGCAGTCTACCCTTGTCGGCTACGCAGTATTTT. It encodes CASSLPLSATQYF.